The rows below give T cell receptor beta chains drawn from one sample of a study of shared T cell receptors in the human thymus. Repertoires were generated with immunoSEQ multiplex PCR, while TCRdb's copy carries only in-frame clones and drops some. In the table there are 700,000 or so clones, 70% to 90% of which are singletons. The same sample was also studied in work on human thymus T cells.

Sequencing was done on a sample of thymocytes. The receptors originated from a girl in the first two years of life with a congenital heart defect. Each CDR3 is given with its conserved first and last residue. A D gene is named only where the DNA matches it firmly. The listing skips clone size in some rows; elsewhere it reads once, few, many or a size class.

D: NA; J: TRBJ2-7; size: NA; V: TRBV15; DNA: TGTGCCACCAGCCGACGAGGGGGTGGGGGCTACGAGCAGTACTTC; CDR3: CATSRRGGGGYEQYF
D: NA; J: TRBJ1-2; size: few; V: TRBV7-9; DNA: TGTGCCCAAGGGGGGGATACCTACACCTTC; CDR3: CAQGGDTYTF
D: TRBD1; J: TRBJ2-2; size: NA; V: TRBV7-9; DNA: TGTGCCAGCAGCTTCTTAGGGTCCGGCCCCGGACAGGGGATCGGGGAGCTGTTTTTT; CDR3: CASSFLGSGPGQGIGELFF
D: TRBD1; J: TRBJ2-2; size: NA; V: TRBV27; DNA: TGTGCCAGCAGTCCCACCGGGACAGGGTGTCCCGGGGAGCTGTTTTTT; CDR3: CASSPTGTGCPGELFF
D: NA; J: TRBJ2-7; size: NA; V: TRBV11-2; DNA: TGTGCCAGCATCGTGGGGGCGTTGGGCACCTACGAGCAGTACTTC; CDR3: CASIVGALGTYEQYF
D: NA; J: TRBJ1-1; size: NA; V: TRBV5-1; DNA: TGCGCCAGCAGCATACGCTTGACAGGGAACACTGAAGCTTTCTTT; CDR3: CASSIRLTGNTEAFF
D: NA; J: TRBJ2-7; size: NA; V: TRBV2; DNA: TGTGCCAGCAGCTTTCACCCGATCTACGAGCAGTACTTC; CDR3: CASSFHPIYEQYF
D: TRBD1; J: TRBJ1-6; size: few; V: TRBV28; DNA: TGTGCCAGCAGAAGGCTCCGGGACAGTTATAATTCACCCCTCCACTTT; CDR3: CASRRLRDSYNSPLHF
D: NA; J: TRBJ1-1; size: NA; V: TRBV7-8; DNA: TGTGCCAGCAGCTCCCCAGTGAACACTGAAGCTTTCTTT; CDR3: CASSSPVNTEAFF
D: NA; J: TRBJ2-1; size: once; V: TRBV11-2; DNA: TGTGCCAGCAGCCCTTTTAGGTCACTAGGACCCTACAATGAGCAGTTCTTC; CDR3: CASSPFRSLGPYNEQFF
D: NA; J: TRBJ1-2; size: NA; V: TRBV2; DNA: TGTGCCAGCAGTCACGTAGGACAATTTGGCTATGGCTACACCTTC; CDR3: CASSHVGQFGYGYTF
D: NA; J: TRBJ2-7; size: NA; V: TRBV4-3; DNA: TGCGCCAGCAGCCAGTCCTGGACCGGGAGCTCCTACGAGCAGTACTTC; CDR3: CASSQSWTGSSYEQYF
D: NA; J: TRBJ1-6; size: few; V: TRBV6-5; DNA: TGTGCCAGCAGTTACTCGATAAGGGGCGATTCACCCCTCCACTTT; CDR3: CASSYSIRGDSPLHF
D: TRBD2; J: TRBJ2-2; size: NA; V: TRBV4-1; DNA: TGCGCCAGCAGCCCCCCCGAGTCCCGACTAGCGGAGAACACCGGGGAGCTGTTTTTT; CDR3: CASSPPESRLAENTGELFF
D: NA; J: TRBJ1-4; size: few; V: TRBV28; DNA: TGTGCCAGCAGTTTCTTGCAGCGTAATGAAAAACTGTTTTTT; CDR3: CASSFLQRNEKLFF
D: NA; J: TRBJ1-1; size: NA; V: TRBV19; DNA: TGTGCCAGTAGTCTCTCGACAGCCACTGAAGCTTTCTTT; CDR3: CASSLSTATEAFF
D: TRBD2; J: TRBJ2-4; size: NA; V: TRBV19; DNA: TGTGCCAGTACCACTAGCGGGGTCATAGCCAAAAACATTCAGTACTTC; CDR3: CASTTSGVIAKNIQYF
D: TRBD1; J: TRBJ1-2; size: once; V: TRBV6-5; DNA: TGTGCCAGCTTTGGCCGGGACAGGGAGGACTATGGCTACACCTTC; CDR3: CASFGRDREDYGYTF
D: NA; J: TRBJ1-2; size: NA; V: TRBV5-5; DNA: TGTGCCAGCAGACCCCCCAGGGGAGGGTATGGCTACACCTTC; CDR3: CASRPPRGGYGYTF
D: NA; J: TRBJ2-7; size: NA; V: TRBV7-9; DNA: TGTGCCAGCACCCCTAAGTTCGAGAGCTCCTACGAGCAGTACTTC; CDR3: CASTPKFESSYEQYF
D: TRBD2; J: TRBJ2-3; size: NA; V: TRBV16; DNA: TGTGCCAGCAGCCCACAGGCCAGTACTACCGGGACTAGCGGGGACACAGATACGCAGTATTTT; CDR3: CASSPQASTTGTSGDTDTQYF
D: TRBD1; J: TRBJ1-1; size: NA; V: TRBV5-8; DNA: TGTGCCAGCAGCTTAGGGGAACCCCGGGACAGGGGTCCCCCGAACACTGAAGCTTTCTTT; CDR3: CASSLGEPRDRGPPNTEAFF
D: TRBD1; J: TRBJ1-3; size: NA; V: TRBV5-1; DNA: TGCGCCAGCAGCCTAGTAACAGGGGCTGGAAACACCATATATTTT; CDR3: CASSLVTGAGNTIYF
D: NA; J: TRBJ1-6; size: NA; V: TRBV6-5; DNA: TGTGCCAGCAGTAAACACGGACAGTTGCATTCACCCCTCCACTTT; CDR3: CASSKHGQLHSPLHF
D: TRBD1; J: TRBJ1-2; size: NA; V: TRBV7-6; DNA: TGTGCCAGCAGCTTAGGACAGGGGCCAAAAATCGGCTACACCTTC; CDR3: CASSLGQGPKIGYTF
D: NA; J: TRBJ2-3; size: NA; V: TRBV4-2; DNA: TGTGCCAGCAGCCGGGACTCCGACACAGATACGCAGTATTTT; CDR3: CASSRDSDTDTQYF
D: NA; J: TRBJ1-1; size: NA; V: TRBV12-2; DNA: TGTGCAAGTCGCTCACCCCGTAACCGCCGGAAACAAAAGGGACAGGGGGCAGGGACTGAAGCTTTCTTT; CDR3: CASRSPRNRRKQKGQGAGTEAFF
D: NA; J: TRBJ1-1; size: NA; V: TRBV5-4; DNA: TGTGCCAGCAGCCACGGGGGGTCGAGAGGGGAGTCTTACACTGAAGCTTTCTTT; CDR3: CASSHGGSRGESYTEAFF
D: NA; J: TRBJ2-5; size: NA; V: TRBV5-6; DNA: TGTGCCAGCAGCTTGGTGTGGGGGGGCGCTGGTTGCCAGTACTTC; CDR3: CASSLVWGGAGCQYF
D: TRBD2; J: TRBJ2-7; size: NA; V: TRBV4-1; DNA: TGCGCCAGCAGCCAAGATATCCGGGTAGCGGGGGTCTACGAGCAGTACTTC; CDR3: CASSQDIRVAGVYEQYF
D: NA; J: TRBJ2-6; size: once; V: TRBV18; DNA: TGTGCCAGCTCTCCCAGGGAGGCCAACGTCCTGACTTTC; CDR3: CASSPREANVLTF
D: NA; J: TRBJ1-1; size: NA; V: TRBV6-5; DNA: TGTGCCAGCAGCCCCACAACAGGGTGGTCTGAAGCTTTCTTT; CDR3: CASSPTTGWSEAFF
D: NA; J: TRBJ2-5; size: NA; V: TRBV6-5; DNA: TGTGCCAGCACCCACGACCCACCGGGGGTAGAGACCCAGTACTTC; CDR3: CASTHDPPGVETQYF
D: TRBD1; J: TRBJ1-1; size: NA; V: TRBV6-5; DNA: TGTGCCAGCGCACAGGGGTCGAACACTGAAGCTTTCTTT; CDR3: CASAQGSNTEAFF
D: TRBD1; J: TRBJ2-7; size: NA; V: TRBV5-4; DNA: TGTGCCAGCAGCTTGCGAGCTGGACAGGGCTACGAGCAGTACTTC; CDR3: CASSLRAGQGYEQYF
D: TRBD1; J: TRBJ2-7; size: NA; V: TRBV5-1; DNA: TGCGCCAGCAGCTCCGGGACAGGGCACCACGAGCAGTACTTC; CDR3: CASSSGTGHHEQYF
D: NA; J: TRBJ1-5; size: NA; V: TRBV27; DNA: TGTGCCAGCAGTCCTCAGGATAGGGCGAGGGGCAATCAGCCCCAGCATTTT; CDR3: CASSPQDRARGNQPQHF
D: TRBD1; J: TRBJ1-2; size: NA; V: TRBV7-9; DNA: TGTGCCAGCAGCTTAGGGATGGAGGGGACAGGGGGAAGTAAGGGCTACACCTTC; CDR3: CASSLGMEGTGGSKGYTF
D: TRBD1; J: TRBJ2-2; size: NA; V: TRBV15; DNA: TGTGCCACCCAGGGGGAAGGCGGGGAGCTGTTTTTT; CDR3: CATQGEGGELFF
D: TRBD1; J: TRBJ1-5; size: NA; V: TRBV19; DNA: TGTGCCAGCCTGGGGACAGACGTCTATAGCAATCAGCCCCAGCATTTT; CDR3: CASLGTDVYSNQPQHF
D: NA; J: TRBJ1-2; size: NA; V: TRBV7-9; DNA: TGTGCCAGCAGCCTAGGGGGGCTCCACTATGGCTACACCTTC; CDR3: CASSLGGLHYGYTF
D: TRBD2; J: TRBJ2-5; size: NA; V: TRBV2; DNA: TGTGCCGGAAATAGCGGGGGGGCTTTGGAGACCCAGTACTTC; CDR3: CAGNSGGALETQYF
D: TRBD2; J: TRBJ2-3; size: NA; V: TRBV9; DNA: TGTGCCAGCAGCGTAGGCGGGGGGGCTTTCGGGACGCAGTATTTT; CDR3: CASSVGGGAFGTQYF
D: NA; J: TRBJ1-5; size: NA; V: TRBV4-2; DNA: TGTGCCAGCAGCCGTCTGATAGGGGATCAGCCCCAGCATTTT; CDR3: CASSRLIGDQPQHF
D: NA; J: TRBJ1-6; size: NA; V: TRBV13; DNA: TGTGCCAGCAGTCCTCACAGTGAAAATTCCCCCCTCCACTTT; CDR3: CASSPHSENSPLHF
D: TRBD1; J: TRBJ1-2; size: few; V: TRBV7-9; DNA: TGTGCCAGCAGCTCCCACCCGGGGACAGGGAATTTCATAGATGGCTACACCTTC; CDR3: CASSSHPGTGNFIDGYTF
D: NA; J: TRBJ1-1; size: NA; V: TRBV2; DNA: TGTGCCAGCAGGCCCGTCGGGTGTACAGGGAAGGGGACTGAAGCTTTCTTT; CDR3: CASRPVGCTGKGTEAFF
D: TRBD2; J: TRBJ2-2; size: NA; V: TRBV6-5; DNA: TGTGCCAGCTTCCGACTAGCGGGGGGGACCGGGGAGCTGTTTTTT; CDR3: CASFRLAGGTGELFF
D: NA; J: TRBJ1-2; size: NA; V: TRBV18; DNA: TGTGCCAGATCACCCTTAAAACAGGGCCCTAACTATGGCTACACCTTC; CDR3: CARSPLKQGPNYGYTF
D: TRBD2; J: TRBJ2-1; size: NA; V: TRBV19; DNA: TGTGCCAGTAGTATGCAACCGGCTCTAGCGGGGGGGCGGTCGGATGAGCAGTTCTTC; CDR3: CASSMQPALAGGRSDEQFF
D: TRBD1; J: TRBJ2-7; size: NA; V: TRBV7-2; DNA: TGTGCCAGCAGCCGATCAATAACACCCGGGACAGAGTCCTACGAGCAGTACTTC; CDR3: CASSRSITPGTESYEQYF
D: NA; J: TRBJ1-2; size: NA; V: TRBV6-1; DNA: TGTGCCAGCAGTGAAGCGCTTCAAGGGGACTATGGCTACACCTTC; CDR3: CASSEALQGDYGYTF
D: NA; J: TRBJ1-6; size: few; V: TRBV15; DNA: TGTGCCACCAGCAGAGAGCGGATGCTATCACCCCTCCACTTT; CDR3: CATSRERMLSPLHF